These 11 T cell receptor beta chains came from one sample sequenced in a study of blood T cells in healthy people across ages. It was with a sample-barcoded 5' primer and a J-beta primer mix that a second PCR of about 6 to 12 cycles was run. Via MiXCR, TCRdb re-called the 5' RACE reads, giving one row per CDR3 protein. The repertoire has 1.5 million to 2 million distinct CDR3 sequences, 34% of them found once; the top ten carry 11%. Material for sequencing was blood. The source is a woman aged 25 to 39 in good health.

V and J are TRBV6-1 and TRBJ1-1, with 9 bases aligning to TRBD1. The CDR3 totals 17 residues. The germline V gene has CDR1 MNHNS and CDR2 SASEGT. V lost 6 bases to trimming and J lost 3 bases; unmatched junction nucleotides: 14. As DNA, the CDR3 is TGTGCCAGCAGGGGCCTCCCGGACAGGGGAAAGGACACTGAAGCTTTCTTT. Its protein product is CASRGLPDRGKDTEAFF.

A note on this clonotype: This may arise from a read error, as a much more abundant clone is one base away. The chain uses TRBV5-1 and TRBJ2-1; possible D gene TRBD2, 5 bases. CDR1 and CDR2 (germline): SGHRS, YFSETQ. The length of the CDR3 is 13 residues. This CDR3 is CTSSLFREGEQFF. Written as DNA, the CDR3 is TGCACCAGCAGCTTGTTCCGCGAGGGTGAGCAGTTCTTC.

The chain carries TRBV18 and TRBJ1-2; D uncertain. CDR1 is KGHSH, CDR2 LQKENI, per germline. Trimming left V 6 bases short and J 3 bases short, with 14 bases between. There are 14 residues in the CDR3. The DNA for the CDR3 is TGTGCCAGCTCGCTTGCCCGGAGCGACTATGGCTACACCTTC. This gives the protein CASSLARSDYGYTF.

This clonotype turned up a few times. The gene calls are TRBV9 and TRBJ2-1; D is possibly TRBD2 (7 bases). The CDR3 sequence is 16 residues long. Per germline, CDR1 SGDLS and CDR2 YYNGEE. The V end lost 5 bases, the J end lost 4 bases, and 19 bases lay between the germline ends. In nucleotides, the CDR3 is TGTGCCAGCAGTCTAATGGGGAGGGGGGGATACAATGAGCAGTTCTTC. Protein sequence: CASSLMGRGGYNEQFF.

In this sample, this clonotype turned up many times. CDR3 loop: CASSTGANVLTF. The CDR3 bases are TGTGCCAGCAGTACTGGGGCCAACGTCCTGACTTTC. This sequence joins TRBV27 and TRBJ2-6; D is uncertain. In germline, CDR1 is MNHEY, CDR2 SMNVEV (reference sequence). The CDR3 loop spans 12 amino acids. V lost 5 bases, J lost 2 bases, and 1 base lay in between.

This clonotype showed up many times. V and J are TRBV4-1 and TRBJ2-1; a possible D gene is TRBD1 (6 bases). Germline CDR1 reads MGHRA; CDR2 reads YSYEKL. The CDR3 sequence is 16 residues long. V was shortened by 4 bases and J by 8 bases, with 21 bases between the two germline ends. For the CDR3, the DNA is TGCGCCAGCAGCCCCACCCATTTGGGGGCCCTACATGAGCAGTTCTTC. Protein sequence: CASSPTHLGALHEQFF.

A word on this clonotype: Germline and junction disagree at one end, which may indicate a read error. V and J are TRBV9 and TRBJ2-5, with 9 bases that match TRBD1. The end of the DNA is better explained by TRBJ2-7, so the J call may be wrong. The germline CDR1 and CDR2 sequences are SGDLS and YYNGEE. CDR3 length equals 14 residues. The CDR3 here is CVSSSRDREDEQYF. DNA for the CDR3: TGTGTCAGCAGCTCCCGGGACAGGGAGGACGAGCAGTACTTC.

This clonotype was observed a few times. The chain recombines TRBV7-8 with TRBJ1-2, with D perhaps matching TRBD1 (6 bases). Per germline, CDR1 SGHVS and CDR2 FQNEAQ. The CDR3 is 15 residues long. The V gene lost 2 bases and the J gene lost 4 bases, with 14 bases spanning the gap. The CDR3 bases are TGTGCCAGCAGCTTAAACCTACAGGGTATCTATGGCTACACCTTC. The encoded protein is CASSLNLQGIYGYTF.

CDR3 nucleotide sequence: TGCAGTGCTAGAGACACCGGGATCTCCGGGGATACGCAGTATTTT. Protein sequence: CSARDTGISGDTQYF. V usage is TRBV20-1 and J usage is TRBJ2-3; D is perhaps TRBD2 (5 bases). CDR3 size: 15 residues. The germline V and J ends were trimmed by 0 bases and 6 bases, with 16 bases remaining between them. Germline lookup yields CDR1 DFQATT and CDR2 SNEGSKA (reference sequence).

This clonotype appeared a few times. The chain has TRBV7-8 and TRBJ2-1; 14 nucleotides line up with TRBD2. Germline loops: CDR1 SGHVS, CDR2 FQNEAQ. This CDR3 contains 19 residues. The V and J ends lost 3 bases and 0 bases, in that order; junction bases with no gene match: 7. The CDR3 coding sequence is TGTGCCAGCAGCTTGGGACTAGCGGGGGTACCGAACTCCTACAATGAGCAGTTCTTC. Translation: CASSLGLAGVPNSYNEQFF. Complete variable domain (other parts from reference TRBV7-8 and TRBJ2-1): GAGVSQSPRYKVAKRGQDVALRCDPISGHVSLFWYQQALGQGPEFLTYFQNEAQLDKSGLPSDRFFAERPEGSVSTLKIQRTQQEDSAVYLCASSLGLAGVPNSYNEQFFGPGTRLTVL.

J is TRBJ1-6 and V is TRBV2, with 7 bases matching TRBD1. V dropped 6 bases and J dropped 10; count of bases not matched to a gene: 9. The CDR3 runs 14 residues. The germline V gene has CDR1 SNHLY and CDR2 FYNNEI. The CDR3 loop reads CASRGSQGHSPLHF. Written as DNA, the CDR3 is TGTGCCAGCAGGGGGTCACAGGGGCACTCACCCCTCCACTTT.